This T cell receptor (beta chain) derives from a study of shared clonotypes between healthy human individuals. Whole-study context: Three plates each covered CD4 naive and memory; CD8 naive two, CD8 memory one. Study-wide points: In the sorted subsets, rarefaction showed sequencing was incomplete despite large depth.

Researchers reported that CD8 memory united CD45RO+ cells with CCR7-negative CD45RA+ TemRA cells. With respect to this clone: The antigen remains unidentified.

Only in-frame clones appear in the TCRdb table, and some are missing; sequencing was by immunoSEQ multiplex PCR. The data show approximately 640,000 clones, 80% to 95% seen once. CDR1 is ENHRY and CDR2 is SYGVKD in the germline V gene. V gave up 0 bases and J gave up 4 bases, with 13 bases separating them. CDR3 length: 15 amino acids. The chain combines TRBV10-3 with TRBJ2-7; a weak D match, TRBD1 (7 bases). Sequenced sample: memory CD8+ T cells from PBMCs. Noted subset: CD45RO+ cells pooled with CCR7-negative TemRA cells. The sequence derives from a man between 18 and 29 years old in good health. Some clones in this sample may be carry-over from other donors' samples. The DNA of the CDR3 is TGTGCCATCAGTGAGTCCGGCGCAGGGGGGTACGAGCAGTACTTC. It yields the protein CAISESGAGGYEQYF.